The clone carrying this T cell receptor beta chain was observed at least ten times. The junction shows a germline mismatch at one end, possibly a read error. This CDR3 spans 14 amino acids. Germline V gene sequence: CDR1 SGHTA, CDR2 FQGNSA. This record comes from a study of T-cell reconstitution after alpha-beta-depleted transplantation in children. This sample's TCRbeta library carried unique molecular identifier barcodes. TCRdb independently ran MiXCR on the PCR reads; one entry per CDR3 protein. The data show 200,000 to 250,000 distinct CDR3 sequences, with roughly a quarter seen just once and about 4.8% held by the top ten.

This TCR came from a female patient aged 2-15 years who had a stem cell transplant for congenital amegakaryocytic thrombocytopenia, so the T cells may come from the graft donor. The input for sequencing was PBMCs, mostly from graft donor cells, taken 360 days after TCRalphabeta/CD19-depleted stem cell transplant. The rearrangement links TRBV7-2 to TRBJ2-3, with 10 nucleotides matching TRBD2. The CDR3 sequence is CASSPGLATDTQYF. The CDR3 DNA reads as TGCGCCAGCAGCCCGGGACTAGCGACAGATACGCAGTATTTT.